This T cell receptor beta chain derives from a study of T cells after yellow fever vaccination. Remarks on this clonotype: Its antigen is not identified.

Overall study findings and caveats: Among all clonotypes, a small share was observed in both CD4 and CD8 compartments. The booster response re-showed most primary clones: 95% to 96% CD4, 88% CD8.

The CDR3 sequence is 15 residues long. V dropped 2 bases and J dropped 6 bases, with 13 bases sitting between them. The V gene's germline CDR1 is SEHNR and CDR2 FQNEAQ (reference sequence). In TCRdb, the 5' RACE reads were re-called with MiXCR into one record per CDR3 protein. The sample lists roughly 350,000 distinct CDR3 sequences, about 4% occurring once. The source of this sequence is a man younger than 35 who received the YFV17D yellow fever vaccine. J is TRBJ1-4 and V is TRBV7-9, with no clear D. The sequencing used PBMCs, collected 5 days after the yellow fever booster vaccination. As DNA, the CDR3 is TGTGCCAGCAGCTTACTTCTGGGAACCCATGAAAAACTGTTTTTT. It is translated as CASSLLLGTHEKLFF.